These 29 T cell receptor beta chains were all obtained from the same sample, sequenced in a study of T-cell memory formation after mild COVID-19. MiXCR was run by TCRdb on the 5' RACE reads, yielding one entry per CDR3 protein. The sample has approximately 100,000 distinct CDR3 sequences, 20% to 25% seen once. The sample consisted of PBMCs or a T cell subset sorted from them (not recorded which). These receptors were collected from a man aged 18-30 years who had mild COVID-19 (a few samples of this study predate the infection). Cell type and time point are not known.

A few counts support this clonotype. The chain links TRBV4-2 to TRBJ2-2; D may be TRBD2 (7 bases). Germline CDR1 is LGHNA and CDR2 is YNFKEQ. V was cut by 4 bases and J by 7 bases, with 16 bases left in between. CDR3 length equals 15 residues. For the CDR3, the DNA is TGTGCCAGCAGCCTAAGAGAGGGGGGGAGCGGGGAGCTGTTTTTT. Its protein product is CASSLREGGSGELFF.

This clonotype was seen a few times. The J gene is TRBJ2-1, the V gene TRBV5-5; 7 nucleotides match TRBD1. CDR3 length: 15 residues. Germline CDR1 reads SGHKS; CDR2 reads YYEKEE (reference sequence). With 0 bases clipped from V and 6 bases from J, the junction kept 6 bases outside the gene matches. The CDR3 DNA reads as TGTGCCAGCAGCTTGGCGGGACAGTATCTCAATGAGCAGTTCTTC. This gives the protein CASSLAGQYLNEQFF.

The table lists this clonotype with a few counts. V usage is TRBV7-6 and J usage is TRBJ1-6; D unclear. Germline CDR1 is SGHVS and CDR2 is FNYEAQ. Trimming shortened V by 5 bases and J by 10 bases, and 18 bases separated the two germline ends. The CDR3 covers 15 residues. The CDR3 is CASSTTVGLGSPLHF. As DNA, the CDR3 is TGTGCCAGCAGCACCACAGTGGGATTGGGCTCACCCCTCCACTTT.

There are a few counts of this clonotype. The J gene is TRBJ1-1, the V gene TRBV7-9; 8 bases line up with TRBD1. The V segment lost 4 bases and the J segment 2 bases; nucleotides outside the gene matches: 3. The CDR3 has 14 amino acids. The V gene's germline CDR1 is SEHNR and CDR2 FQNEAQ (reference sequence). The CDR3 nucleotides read TGTGCCAGCAGCTCCAGGGGGCAAAACACTGAAGCTTTCTTT. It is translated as CASSSRGQNTEAFF.

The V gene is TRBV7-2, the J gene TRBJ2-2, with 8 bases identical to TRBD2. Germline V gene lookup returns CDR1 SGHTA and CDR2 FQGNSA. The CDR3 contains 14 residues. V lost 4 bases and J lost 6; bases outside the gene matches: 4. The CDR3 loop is CASSYSTSAGELFF. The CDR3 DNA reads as TGTGCCAGCAGCTACTCGACTAGCGCCGGGGAGCTGTTTTTT.

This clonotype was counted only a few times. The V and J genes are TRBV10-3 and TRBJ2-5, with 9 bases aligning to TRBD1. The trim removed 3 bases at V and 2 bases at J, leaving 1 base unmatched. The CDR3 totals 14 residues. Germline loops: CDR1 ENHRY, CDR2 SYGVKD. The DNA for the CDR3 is TGTGCCATCAGTGACGACAGGGGGCAAGAGACCCAGTACTTC. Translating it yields CAISDDRGQETQYF.

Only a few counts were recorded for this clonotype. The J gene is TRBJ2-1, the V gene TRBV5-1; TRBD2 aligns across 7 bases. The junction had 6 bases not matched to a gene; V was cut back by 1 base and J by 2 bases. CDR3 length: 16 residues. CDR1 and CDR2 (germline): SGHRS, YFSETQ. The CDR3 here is CASSLPSGIAYNEQFF. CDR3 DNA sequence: TGCGCCAGCAGCTTGCCGAGCGGGATCGCCTACAATGAGCAGTTCTTC.

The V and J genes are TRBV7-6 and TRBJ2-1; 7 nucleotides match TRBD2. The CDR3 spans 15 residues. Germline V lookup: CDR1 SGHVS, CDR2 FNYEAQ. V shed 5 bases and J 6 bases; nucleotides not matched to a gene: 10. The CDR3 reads CASSLGRGLGNEQFF. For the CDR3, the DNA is TGTGCCAGCAGCCTTGGGAGGGGACTTGGCAATGAGCAGTTCTTC.

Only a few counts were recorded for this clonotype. CDR3 sequence (DNA): TGTGCCAGCAGCCCCGGACACGATGAAAAACTGTTTTTT. Its protein is CASSPGHDEKLFF. The J gene is TRBJ1-4, the V gene TRBV12-3 or TRBV12-4; the D gene is possibly TRBD1 (5 bases). The CDR3 contains 13 residues. V was shortened by 6 bases and J by 6 bases, with 11 bases between the two germline ends.

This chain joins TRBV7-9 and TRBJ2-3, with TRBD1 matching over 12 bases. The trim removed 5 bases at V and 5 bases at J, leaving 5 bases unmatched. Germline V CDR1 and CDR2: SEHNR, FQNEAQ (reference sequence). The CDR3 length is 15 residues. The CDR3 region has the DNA TGTGCCAGCAGCGACCGGGACAGGGGGCGAGATACGCAGTATTTT. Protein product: CASSDRDRGRDTQYF.

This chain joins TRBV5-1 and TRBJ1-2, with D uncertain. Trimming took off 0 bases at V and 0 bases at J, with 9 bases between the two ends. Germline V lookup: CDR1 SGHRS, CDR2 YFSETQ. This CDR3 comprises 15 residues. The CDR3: CASSLESYANYGYTF. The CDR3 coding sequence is TGCGCCAGCAGCTTGGAATCGTATGCTAACTATGGCTACACCTTC.

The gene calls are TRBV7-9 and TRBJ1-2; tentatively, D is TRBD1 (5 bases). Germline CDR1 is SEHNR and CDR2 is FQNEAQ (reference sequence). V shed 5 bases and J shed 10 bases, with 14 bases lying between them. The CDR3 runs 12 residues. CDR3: CASSTITTVYTF. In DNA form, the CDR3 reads TGTGCCAGCAGCACAATCACGACAGTCTACACCTTC.

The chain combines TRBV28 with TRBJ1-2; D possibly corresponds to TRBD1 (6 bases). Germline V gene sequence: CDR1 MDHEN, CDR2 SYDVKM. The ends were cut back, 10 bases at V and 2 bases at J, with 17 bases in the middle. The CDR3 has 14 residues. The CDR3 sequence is CATRGGRENYGYTF. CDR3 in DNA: TGTGCCACCCGGGGGGGGCGAGAGAACTATGGCTACACCTTC.

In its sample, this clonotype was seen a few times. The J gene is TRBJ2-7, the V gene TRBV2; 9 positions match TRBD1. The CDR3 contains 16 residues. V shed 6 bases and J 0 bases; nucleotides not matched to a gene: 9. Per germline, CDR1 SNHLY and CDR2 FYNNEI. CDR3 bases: TGTGCCAGCAGCCCCCTAAGGGGACAGGGCTCCTACGAGCAGTACTTC. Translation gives CASSPLRGQGSYEQYF.

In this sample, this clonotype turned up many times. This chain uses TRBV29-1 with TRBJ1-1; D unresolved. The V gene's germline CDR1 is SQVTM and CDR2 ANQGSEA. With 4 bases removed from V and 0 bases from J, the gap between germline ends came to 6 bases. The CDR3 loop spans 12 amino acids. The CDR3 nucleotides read TGCAGCGTTGGGAGCATGAACACTGAAGCTTTCTTT. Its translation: CSVGSMNTEAFF. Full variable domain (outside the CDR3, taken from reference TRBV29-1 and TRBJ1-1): SAVISQKPSRDICQRGTSLTIQCQVDSQVTMMFWYRQQPGQSLTLIATANQGSEATYESGFVIDKFPISRPNLTFSTLTVSNMSPEDSSIYLCSVGSMNTEAFFGQGTRLTVV.

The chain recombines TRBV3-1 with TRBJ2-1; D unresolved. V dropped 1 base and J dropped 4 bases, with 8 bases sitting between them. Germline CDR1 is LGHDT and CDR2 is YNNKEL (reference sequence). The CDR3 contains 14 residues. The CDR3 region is CASSQVQDYNEQFF. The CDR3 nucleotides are TGTGCCAGCAGCCAAGTTCAGGATTACAATGAGCAGTTCTTC.

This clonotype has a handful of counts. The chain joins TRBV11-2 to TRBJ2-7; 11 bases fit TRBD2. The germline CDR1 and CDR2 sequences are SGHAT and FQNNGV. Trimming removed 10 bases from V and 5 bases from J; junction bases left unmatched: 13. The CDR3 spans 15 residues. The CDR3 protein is CAIRSWPGLADEQYV. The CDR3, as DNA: TGTGCCATCAGATCCTGGCCGGGACTAGCGGACGAGCAGTACGTC.

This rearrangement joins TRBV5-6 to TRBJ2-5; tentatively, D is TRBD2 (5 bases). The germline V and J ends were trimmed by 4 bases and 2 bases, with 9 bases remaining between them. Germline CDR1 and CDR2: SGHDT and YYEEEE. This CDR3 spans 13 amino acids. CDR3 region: CASSDTSQETQYF. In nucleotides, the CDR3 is TGTGCCAGCAGCGATACTAGTCAAGAGACCCAGTACTTC.

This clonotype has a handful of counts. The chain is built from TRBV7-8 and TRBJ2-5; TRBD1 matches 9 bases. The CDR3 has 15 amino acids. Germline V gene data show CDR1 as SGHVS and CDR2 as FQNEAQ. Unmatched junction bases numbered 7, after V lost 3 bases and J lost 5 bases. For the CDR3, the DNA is TGTGCCAGCAGCTTGCGGGACAGGGCAGCCGAGACCCAGTACTTC. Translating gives CASSLRDRAAETQYF. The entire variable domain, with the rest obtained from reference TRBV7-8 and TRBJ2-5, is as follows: GAGVSQSPRYKVAKRGQDVALRCDPISGHVSLFWYQQALGQGPEFLTYFQNEAQLDKSGLPSDRFFAERPEGSVSTLKIQRTQQEDSAVYLCASSLRDRAAETQYFGPGTRLLVL.

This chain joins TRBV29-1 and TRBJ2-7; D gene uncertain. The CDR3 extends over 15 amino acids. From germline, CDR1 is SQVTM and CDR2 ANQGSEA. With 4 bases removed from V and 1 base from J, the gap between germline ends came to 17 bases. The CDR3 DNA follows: TGCAGCGTTGTGCCGGCTCTAAAGGAGTCCTACGAGCAGTACTTC. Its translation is CSVVPALKESYEQYF.

This chain's CDR3 is CASSNPGYYSNQPQHF. The CDR3 coding sequence is TGTGCCAGTAGTAATCCGGGCTACTATAGCAATCAGCCCCAGCATTTT. The V and J genes are TRBV19 and TRBJ1-5, with unresolved D. Germline V gene data show CDR1 as LNHDA and CDR2 as SQIVND (reference sequence). V lost 4 bases, J lost 0 bases, and 13 bases lay in between. This CDR3 has 16 amino acids. The full variable domain, its missing parts supplied by reference TRBV19 and TRBJ1-5, is DGGITQSPKYLFRKEGQNVTLSCEQNLNHDAMYWYRQDPGQGLRLIYYSQIVNDFQKGDIAEGYSVSREKKESFPLTVTSAQKNPTAFYLCASSNPGYYSNQPQHFGDGTRLSIL.

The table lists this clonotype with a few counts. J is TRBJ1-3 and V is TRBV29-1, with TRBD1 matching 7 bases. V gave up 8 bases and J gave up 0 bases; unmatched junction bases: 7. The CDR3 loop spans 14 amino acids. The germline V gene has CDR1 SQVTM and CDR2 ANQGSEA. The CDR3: CSFAGDSSGNTIYF. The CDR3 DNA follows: TGCAGCTTCGCCGGGGACAGCTCTGGAAACACCATATATTTT.

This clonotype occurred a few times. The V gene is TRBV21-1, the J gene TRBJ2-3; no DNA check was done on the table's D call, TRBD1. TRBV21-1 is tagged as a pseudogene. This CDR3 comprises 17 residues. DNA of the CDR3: TGTGCCAGCAGCGCTCGCGGGGGGACAGGGGGTTCAGATACGCAGTATTTT. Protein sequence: CASSARGGTGGSDTQYF.

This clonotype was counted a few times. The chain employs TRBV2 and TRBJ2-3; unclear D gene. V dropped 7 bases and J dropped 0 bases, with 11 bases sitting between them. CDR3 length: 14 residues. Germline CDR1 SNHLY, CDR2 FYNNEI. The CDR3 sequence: CASTEADSTDTQYF. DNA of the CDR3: TGTGCCAGCACCGAAGCAGATAGCACAGATACGCAGTATTTT.

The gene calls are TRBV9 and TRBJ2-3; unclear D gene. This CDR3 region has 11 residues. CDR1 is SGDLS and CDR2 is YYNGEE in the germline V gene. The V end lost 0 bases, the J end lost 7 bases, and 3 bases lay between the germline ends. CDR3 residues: CASSVGYTQYF. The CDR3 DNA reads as TGTGCCAGCAGCGTAGGATATACGCAGTATTTT.

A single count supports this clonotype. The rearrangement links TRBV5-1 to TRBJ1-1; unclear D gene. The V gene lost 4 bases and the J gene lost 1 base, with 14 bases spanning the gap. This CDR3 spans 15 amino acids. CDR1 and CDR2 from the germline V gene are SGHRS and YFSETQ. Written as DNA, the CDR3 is TGCGCCAGCAGCCCCGCAGTCCTCACGAACACTGAAGCTTTCTTT. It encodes CASSPAVLTNTEAFF.

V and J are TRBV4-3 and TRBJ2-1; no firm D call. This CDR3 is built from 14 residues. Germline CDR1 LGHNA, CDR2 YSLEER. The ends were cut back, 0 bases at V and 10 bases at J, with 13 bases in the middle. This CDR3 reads CASSQESVLGEQFF. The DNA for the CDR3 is TGCGCCAGCAGCCAAGAATCTGTATTGGGAGAGCAGTTCTTC.

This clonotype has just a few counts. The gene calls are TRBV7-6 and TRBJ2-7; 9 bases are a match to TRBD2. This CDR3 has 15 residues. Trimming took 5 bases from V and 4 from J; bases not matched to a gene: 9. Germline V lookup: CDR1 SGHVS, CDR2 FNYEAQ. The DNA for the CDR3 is TGTGCCAGCAGCGTTAGGGTTAGCGGGGGATACGAGCAGTACTTC. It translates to CASSVRVSGGYEQYF.

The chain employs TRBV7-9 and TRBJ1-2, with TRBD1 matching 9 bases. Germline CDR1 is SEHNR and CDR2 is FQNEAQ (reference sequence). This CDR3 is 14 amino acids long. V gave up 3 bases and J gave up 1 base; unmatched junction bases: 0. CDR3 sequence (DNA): TGTGCCAGCAGCTTGACAGGGGGTAACTATGGCTACACCTTC. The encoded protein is CASSLTGGNYGYTF.